This passage covers 4 T cell receptor beta chains from one sample sequenced in a study of cytomegalovirus exposure and HLA in healthy donors. The PCR was carried out with 60 Vbeta primers and 13 Jbeta primers. Using immunoSEQ multiplex PCR, the repertoire was profiled, and TCRdb retains in-frame clones only, with some absent. Of 200,000 to 250,000 clones listed, around 80% were seen once; the top ten hold 2.7%. Sequenced: PBMCs. The source of these receptors is a woman aged 55-75 years in good health and CMV-seropositive.

This clone was seen a handful of times. The V gene is TRBV7-3, the J gene TRBJ2-1; D perhaps matches TRBD1 (5 bases). The CDR3 length is 13 residues. V gave up 5 bases and J gave up 5 bases, with 10 bases separating them. Looked up from germline, CDR1 is SGHTA and CDR2 is FQGTGA. This CDR3 reads CASSPGHNNEQFF. The CDR3 bases are TGTGCCAGCAGCCCCGGACACAACAATGAGCAGTTCTTC.

This clone was seen a few times. The chain employs TRBV18 and TRBJ1-1; D is uncertain. V gave up 4 bases and J gave up 9 bases, with 18 bases separating them. CDR3 length: 14 amino acids. CDR1 KGHSH and CDR2 LQKENI come from the germline V gene. The CDR3 region is CASSRGSDERKAFF. In DNA form, the CDR3 reads TGTGCCAGCTCACGAGGATCCGACGAAAGAAAAGCTTTCTTT.

The V gene is TRBV5-1, the J gene TRBJ1-2; 7 bases match TRBD1. The CDR3 sequence is 14 residues long. Germline V lookup: CDR1 SGHRS, CDR2 YFSETQ. J lost 12 bases, V lost 2 bases, and 13 bases had no gene match. The CDR3 spells CASSFLPGQTADTF. The CDR3 coding sequence is TGCGCCAGCAGCTTCTTACCGGGACAGACCGCGGACACCTTC.

V gene TRBV7-9 combines with J gene TRBJ2-5, with 9 bases lining up with TRBD2. Per germline, CDR1 SEHNR and CDR2 FQNEAQ (reference sequence). With 5 bases clipped from V and 5 bases from J, the junction kept 6 bases outside the gene matches. The CDR3 loop spans 14 amino acids. CDR3 in amino acids: CASSPGLASETQYF. The DNA of the CDR3 is TGTGCCAGCAGCCCCGGACTAGCGTCTGAGACCCAGTACTTC.